This T cell receptor beta chain was identified during a study of T cell changes during pregnancy in multiple sclerosis. Germline loops: CDR1 LGHNA, CDR2 YNFKEQ. CDR3 length: 15 amino acids. V lost 7 bases to trimming and J lost 5 bases; unmatched junction nucleotides: 7. Measured with immunoSEQ multiplex PCR; TCRdb has only the in-frame clones, and not every one. The table shows 70,000 or so clones, with 85% to 95% occurring only once. The source of this sequence is a female donor with multiple sclerosis, enrolled in a pregnancy study. The V gene is TRBV4-2, the J gene TRBJ2-1; TRBD2 agrees at 11 bases. This specimen consisted of CD4+ T cells from peripheral blood mononuclear cells, obtained before pregnancy. The CDR3 reads CASTLLAGADNEQFF. The CDR3 DNA follows: TGTGCCAGCACCCTACTAGCGGGAGCCGACAATGAGCAGTTCTTC.